Below are 20 T cell receptor beta chains sequenced from a single sample in a study of blood T cell repertoires in COVID-19. TCRdb's table, derived via immunoSEQ multiplex PCR, lists solely in-frame clones and lacks some. This sample has roughly 260,000 clones; 80% to 95% occur once, and the top ten carry roughly 2.7%. The specimen was peripheral blood. The receptors derive from a person under 35 with COVID-19, enrolled during active disease.

The chain links TRBV6-6 to TRBJ1-1, with D perhaps matching TRBD1 (6 bases). The V end lost 7 bases, the J end lost 6 bases, and 12 bases lay between the germline ends. This CDR3 has 12 amino acids. Germline-derived CDR1 and CDR2 are MNHNY and SVGAGI (reference sequence). The CDR3 nucleotides are TGTGCCAGCATACAGGGTCTTGCTGAAGCTTTCTTT. Protein product: CASIQGLAEAFF.

CDR3 nucleotide sequence: TGTGCCAGCAGTTTGGTGGGGGGTCAGCCCCAGCATTTT. This translates into CASSLVGGQPQHF. This chain links TRBV12-3 or TRBV12-4 with TRBJ1-5; possible D gene TRBD1, 5 bases. The ends were cut back, 3 bases at V and 6 bases at J, with 9 bases in the middle. This CDR3 has 13 residues.

The J gene is TRBJ2-5, the V gene TRBV28; the match to TRBD2 covers 10 bases. This CDR3 comprises 17 residues. Trimming at V came to 2 bases and at J to 2 bases, leaving 8 bases not matched to a gene. CDR1 is MDHEN, CDR2 SYDVKM, per germline. CDR3 sequence: CASSLGLTSGRQETQYF. The CDR3 coding sequence is TGTGCCAGCAGTTTAGGGTTGACTAGCGGGCGACAAGAGACCCAGTACTTC. Full variable domain (remainder filled in from reference TRBV28 and TRBJ2-5): DVKVTQSSRYLVKRTGEKVFLECVQDMDHENMFWYRQDPGLGLRLIYFSYDVKMKEKGDIPEGYSVSREKKERFSLILESASTNQTSMYLCASSLGLTSGRQETQYFGPGTRLLVL.

The V call is TRBV7-8, the J call TRBJ2-5; D possibly corresponds to TRBD1 (6 bases). Trimming cost V 1 base and J 5 bases, with 8 bases left between them. Germline loops: CDR1 SGHVS, CDR2 FQNEAQ. The CDR3 is 13 residues long. The CDR3 here is CASSLGQVETQYF. DNA of the CDR3: TGTGCCAGCAGCTTAGGACAGGTCGAGACCCAGTACTTC.

The count of this clone is one. The chain recombines TRBV5-1 with TRBJ2-5; 12 bases are shared with TRBD2. Germline assignment: CDR1 SGHRS and CDR2 YFSETQ. This CDR3 contains 16 residues. The trim removed 6 bases at V and 2 bases at J, leaving 8 bases unmatched. The CDR3 DNA reads as TGCGCCAGCACTCTAGCGGGAGGGTTGCGGCAAGAGACCCAGTACTTC. The encoded protein is CASTLAGGLRQETQYF.

This chain links TRBV4-3 with TRBJ2-7; TRBD1 is a possible D gene (6 bases). This CDR3 is 16 amino acids long. In germline, CDR1 is LGHNA, CDR2 YSLEER. V lost 0 bases and J lost 3, with 15 bases in between. The CDR3 sequence: CASSQDRGDRIYEQYF. CDR3 DNA: TGCGCCAGCAGCCAAGATAGAGGCGACAGGATCTACGAGCAGTACTTC.

J is TRBJ2-2 and V is TRBV4-3; D may be TRBD2 (5 bases). V lost 1 base to trimming and J lost 5 bases, with 5 bases between them. This CDR3 comprises 13 residues. Looked up from germline, CDR1 is LGHNA and CDR2 is YSLEER. The CDR3 region has the DNA TGCGCCAGCAGCCAAGGACTAACCGGGGAGCTGTTTTTT. Amino acids: CASSQGLTGELFF.

This clone was detected a few times. The chain recombines TRBV10-3 with TRBJ1-1; D unclear. The germline CDR1 and CDR2 sequences are ENHRY and SYGVKD. With 11 bases removed from V and 3 bases from J, the gap between germline ends came to 19 bases. The CDR3 covers 14 residues. The CDR3 DNA reads as TGTGCCTCCCCGAGGTCGGAGTTTCACACTGAAGCTTTCTTT. Protein: CASPRSEFHTEAFF.

The chain links TRBV11-1 to TRBJ2-7, with 8 bases lining up with TRBD2. This CDR3 is built from 13 residues. Germline assignment: CDR1 SGHAT and CDR2 FQDESV (reference sequence). J was trimmed by 7 bases and V by 6 bases; bases with no gene match: 8. The chain's CDR3 is CASRLTAGEEQYF. The CDR3 DNA follows: TGTGCCAGCAGACTGACAGCGGGAGAAGAGCAGTACTTC.

The V and J genes are TRBV5-8 and TRBJ2-4; D is possibly TRBD1 (6 bases). Trimming removed 4 bases at V and 1 base at J, with 27 bases between. The CDR3 has 20 residues. CDR1 and CDR2 (germline): SGHTS, YDEGEE. CDR3: CASSRWGRQEEKWAKNIQYF. CDR3 in DNA: TGTGCCAGCAGCCGGTGGGGGCGACAGGAGGAGAAATGGGCCAAAAACATTCAGTACTTC.

This clone was seen a single time. The CDR3 region is CASSLLGGHTEAFF. The CDR3 DNA is TGTGCCAGCAGCCTACTCGGGGGGCACACTGAAGCTTTCTTT. V is TRBV6-5 and J is TRBJ1-1, with TRBD1 as a possible D gene (6 bases). The V gene's germline CDR1 is MNHEY and CDR2 SVGAGI. The CDR3 has 14 amino acids. V lost 6 bases, J lost 3 bases, and 14 bases lay in between.

The chain carries TRBV5-4 and TRBJ2-3; D remains unclear. Germline V lookup: CDR1 SGHNT, CDR2 YYREEE (reference sequence). Trimming left V 0 bases short and J 2 bases short, with 10 bases between. The CDR3 extends over 15 amino acids. CDR3 sequence reads: CASSLETTHTDTQYF. CDR3 in DNA: TGTGCCAGCAGCTTGGAAACTACCCACACAGATACGCAGTATTTT.

This chain joins TRBV27 and TRBJ2-7, with 7 bases identical to TRBD2. The germline CDR1 and CDR2 sequences are MNHEY and SMNVEV (reference sequence). Germline trimming cut 2 bases from V and 2 bases from J; bases unmatched to any gene: 6. The CDR3 extends over 15 amino acids. The CDR3 sequence: CASSLGSGGAYEQYF. Here the CDR3 DNA reads TGTGCCAGCAGTTTAGGGTCGGGGGGTGCCTACGAGCAGTACTTC.

The chain has TRBV6-4 and TRBJ2-2, with D possibly TRBD2 on 6 matching bases. The germline V gene has CDR1 MRHNA and CDR2 SNTAGT. V shed 2 bases and J shed 3 bases, with 13 bases lying between them. The CDR3 covers 16 residues. CDR3 DNA sequence: TGTGCCAGCAGTGACCAACCGGGACTCCACACCGGGGAGCTGTTTTTT. This codes for CASSDQPGLHTGELFF.

V usage is TRBV7-2 and J usage is TRBJ2-4, with 9 bases matching TRBD1. V shed 3 bases, J shed 9 bases, and the junction held 12 bases outside the gene matches. Germline V gene sequence: CDR1 SGHTA, CDR2 FQGNSA. CDR3 length: 16 residues. Here the CDR3 reads CASSLHLDRGESIQYF. CDR3 DNA: TGTGCCAGCAGCTTGCATCTCGACAGGGGGGAGAGCATTCAGTACTTC.

This chain links TRBV18 with TRBJ2-7; 8 nucleotides line up with TRBD1. CDR3 length: 16 amino acids. Germline V CDR1 and CDR2: KGHSH, LQKENI. Unmatched junction bases numbered 9, after V lost 3 bases and J lost 2 bases. CDR3 DNA: TGTGCCAGCTCACCGCCCAACAGGGGGGAACCCTACGAGCAGTACTTC. Its translation is CASSPPNRGEPYEQYF.

J is TRBJ2-4 and V is TRBV25-1; D is undetermined. The V gene's germline CDR1 is MGHDK and CDR2 SYGVNS. The CDR3 runs to 15 residues. Trimming cost V 1 base and J 0 bases, with 7 bases left between them. CDR3 loop: CASSESRLAKNIQYF. CDR3 nucleotide sequence: TGTGCCAGCAGTGAATCCAGGCTAGCCAAAAACATTCAGTACTTC.

V is TRBV10-3 and J is TRBJ1-2; D ambiguous. Germline CDR1 is ENHRY and CDR2 is SYGVKD. Trimming took off 8 bases at V and 2 bases at J, with 6 bases between the two ends. The CDR3 has 11 residues. The CDR3 nucleotides read TGTGCCATCGGCCCCAACTATGGCTACACCTTC. This encodes CAIGPNYGYTF.

This sequence joins TRBV30 and TRBJ1-2; D is ambiguous. This CDR3 region has 16 residues. From germline, CDR1 is GTSNPN and CDR2 SVGIG (reference sequence). Trimming pared 4 bases from V and 1 base from J, leaving 19 bases between. CDR3 in DNA: TGTGCCTGGAATATCGGAGGTCTTTGGGGTAACTATGGCTACACCTTC. It translates to CAWNIGGLWGNYGYTF.

The genes are TRBV5-1 and TRBJ2-5; D is unresolved. V lost 7 bases and J lost 5, with 18 bases in between. CDR3 size: 14 residues. CDR1 is SGHRS and CDR2 is YFSETQ in the germline V gene. This CDR3 reads CASRRSSEVETQYF. In DNA, the CDR3 is TGCGCCAGCCGAAGGAGTTCCGAGGTGGAGACCCAGTACTTC. Full variable domain (missing parts from reference TRBV5-1 and TRBJ2-5): KAGVTQTPRYLIKTRGQQVTLSCSPISGHRSVSWYQQTPGQGLQFLFEYFSETQRNKGNFPGRFSGRQFSNSRSEMNVSTLELGDSALYLCASRRSSEVETQYFGPGTRLLVL.